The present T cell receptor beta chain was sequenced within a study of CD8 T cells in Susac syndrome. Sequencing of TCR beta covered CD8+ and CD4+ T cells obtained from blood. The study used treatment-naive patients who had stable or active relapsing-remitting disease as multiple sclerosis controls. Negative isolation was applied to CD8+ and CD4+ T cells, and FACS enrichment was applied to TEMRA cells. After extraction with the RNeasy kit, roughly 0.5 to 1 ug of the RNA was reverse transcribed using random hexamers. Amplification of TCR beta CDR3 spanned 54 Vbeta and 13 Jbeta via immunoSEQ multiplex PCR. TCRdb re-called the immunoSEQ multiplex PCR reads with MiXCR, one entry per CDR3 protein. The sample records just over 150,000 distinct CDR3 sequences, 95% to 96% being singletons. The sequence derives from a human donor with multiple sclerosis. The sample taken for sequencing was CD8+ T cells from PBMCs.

Here the CDR3 reads CTPRRRGWGYGYTF. CDR3 sequence (DNA): TGCACCCCACGTCGCCGGGGATGGGGCTATGGCTACACCTTC. The genes are TRBV1 and TRBJ1-2; the table calls TRBD1, which could not be checked here. TRBV1 is reported as a pseudogene. CDR3 size: 14 residues.